This T cell receptor beta chain was identified during a study of Graves' ophthalmopathy and Graves' hyperthyroidism. Study-level background: The collection of peripheral blood took place at initial diagnosis, before any treatment. Study-wide results and limits: Most expanded thyroid clonotypes above 0.001 frequency also appeared in blood.

RNA transcripts provided the template for amplifying TCR beta CDR3 regions. The first-round RT-PCR employed HTBI primers together with the Qiagen OneStep RT-PCR kit. A multiplex PCR was then performed as the second round. A single record per CDR3 protein comes from TCRdb applying MiXCR to the multiplex PCR reads. Among approximately 640,000 distinct CDR3 sequences listed, just over 40% were seen once. This clonotype showed up just a few times. Its specificity is not known. Trimming took off 5 bases at V and 2 bases at J, with 17 bases between the two ends. Germline assignment: CDR1 SGHTA and CDR2 FQGNSA. This CDR3 region has 16 residues. Clinical symptoms, serum thyroxine, TRAb, thyroid ultrasound and orbital computed tomography determined diagnosis.

Sequenced material: peripheral blood. The chain links TRBV7-2 to TRBJ2-3, with D possibly being TRBD1 (6 bases). This receptor was identified in an adult man with Graves' ophthalmopathy. The CDR3 DNA is TGTGCCAGCAGCGTTACAGGGAACCAAGCCACAGATACGCAGTATTTT. This codes for CASSVTGNQATDTQYF.